This TCR beta chain stems from a study of T cell clones after liver transplantation. The CDR3 length is 13 residues. V was cut by 0 bases and J by 1 base, with 4 bases left in between. Germline V lookup: CDR1 SGHNT, CDR2 YYREEE (reference sequence). Method: immunoSEQ multiplex PCR; TCRdb's copy keeps in-frame clones and lacks some. The table includes about 16,000 clones, approximately 81% detected once. The sample was CD8+ T cells from blood, taken approximately 43 months after liver transplant. The source is a human patient who received a liver transplant. The graft donor may have contributed some T cells. The chain carries TRBV5-4 and TRBJ2-5; D not resolved. The CDR3 region is CASSLDTQETQYF. CDR3 in DNA: TGTGCCAGCAGCTTGGATACCCAAGAGACCCAGTACTTC.